Described below is a single TCR beta chain sequence and its context. These data belong to a study of blood T cell repertoires in COVID-19. This CDR3 is 16 amino acids long. V lost 5 bases, J lost 4 bases, and 8 bases stayed unmatched. The germline gives CDR1 SEHNR, CDR2 FQNEAQ (reference sequence). Sequencing used immunoSEQ multiplex PCR; TCRdb keeps in-frame clones, though not all of them. The sample has approximately 100,000 clones, roughly 80% seen once. This sequence was found in a man between 65 and 80 years old with active or convalescent COVID-19. Input material: peripheral blood. The rearrangement joins TRBV7-9 to TRBJ2-6; TRBD1 aligns across 7 bases. As DNA, the CDR3 is TGTGCCAGCAGCCCAGACAGGGTTCTGGGGGCCAACGTCCTGACTTTC. Translated: CASSPDRVLGANVLTF. The variable domain in full, completed from reference TRBV7-9 and TRBJ2-6, reads DTGVSQNPRHKITKRGQNVTFRCDPISEHNRLYWYRQTLGQGPEFLTYFQNEAQLEKSRLLSDRFSAERPKGSFSTLEIQRTEQGDSAMYLCASSPDRVLGANVLTFGAGSRLTVL.